This TCR beta chain derives from a study of T cell repertoires in cytomegalovirus infection. Study information: Newly reported HLA-C-restricted and thoroughly characterized HLA-B-restricted CMV epitopes were employed. In public TCR beta signatures, there were indications of both CMV infection and matching HLA type. The study's findings and limits: People with CMV and the relevant HLA were identified by cumulative public TCR beta family frequency. Ex vivo responses were dominated by HLA-C-restricted CMV-specific TCR beta clonotypes.

One entry per CDR3 protein, called by TCRdb with MiXCR from the reads. The sample contains some 800,000 distinct CDR3 sequences, 25% to 30% of which appear only once. This CDR3 is built from 11 residues. V dropped 3 bases and J dropped 14 bases, with 8 bases sitting between them. In germline, CDR1 is SNHLY, CDR2 FYNNEI. With regard to this clonotype: Its target is unknown.

The source was cultured CD8+ T cells from PBMCs, collected from culture after CMV antigen stimulation. This sequence was found in a human donor in good health (CMV status not recorded). Some clones in this sample may be carry-over from other donors' samples. The V and J genes are TRBV2 and TRBJ1-6; D unclear. The CDR3: CASSDQPALHF. CDR3 in DNA: TGTGCCAGCAGTGACCAGCCGGCCCTCCACTTT.